These 21 T cell receptor beta chains were sequenced from one sample in a study of CD8+CD57+ T cells in acquired aplastic anemia. The authors sequenced patients whose flow cytometry had shown CD8+CD57+ cell expansion. According to the study, genomic DNA was the template for TCR beta VDJ and CDR3 profiling. TCRdb called the reads again in MiXCR, with one record for every CDR3 protein. The sample has about 150,000 distinct CDR3 sequences; about 45% are singletons. The sample comprised sorted CD4+, CD8+, or CD8+CD57+ T cells (not recorded which) from PBMCs. Source of these receptors: a human donor with aplastic anemia.

V usage is TRBV24-1 and J usage is TRBJ1-2; 7 bases match TRBD1. Germline trimming cut 4 bases from V and 2 bases from J; bases unmatched to any gene: 6. The CDR3 loop spans 15 amino acids. CDR1 and CDR2 from the germline V gene are KGHDR and SFDVKD. This CDR3 is CATSDAGQPNYGYTF. As DNA, the CDR3 is TGTGCCACCAGTGACGCGGGACAGCCGAACTATGGCTACACCTTC.

This clonotype has a single count. The chain is built from TRBV5-1 and TRBJ2-7; D might be TRBD1 (6 bases). Deletions cut 0 bases from V and 4 bases from J, with 11 bases between. The CDR3 has 14 residues. Germline V gene lookup returns CDR1 SGHRS and CDR2 YFSETQ. CDR3 loop: CASSLVQGIYEQYV. CDR3 coding DNA: TGCGCCAGCAGCTTGGTTCAGGGGATTTACGAGCAGTACGTC.

This chain joins TRBV14 and TRBJ1-3; the D gene is possibly TRBD1 (5 bases). Trimming stripped 4 bases from V and 4 bases from J, with 14 bases between. The CDR3 consists of 15 residues. Germline-derived CDR1 and CDR2 are SGHDN and FVKESK. The CDR3: CASSPVPGTGNTIYF. Written as DNA, the CDR3 is TGTGCCAGCAGCCCAGTCCCGGGGACCGGAAACACCATATATTTT.

This clonotype was detected a few times. This chain uses TRBV15 with TRBJ1-1; D gene uncertain. V was shortened by 7 bases and J by 0 bases, with 9 bases between the two germline ends. The germline gives CDR1 LNHNV, CDR2 YYDKDF (reference sequence). CDR3 size: 13 residues. For the CDR3, the DNA is TGTGCCACCAAGTGGATTATGAACACTGAAGCTTTCTTT. Translating gives CATKWIMNTEAFF.

This clonotype was found once. The chain joins TRBV2 to TRBJ2-3; D is undetermined. V shed 7 bases and J shed 2 bases, with 13 bases lying between them. Germline values: CDR1 SNHLY, CDR2 FYNNEI. The CDR3 runs 14 residues. CDR3 loop: CASKGTTSTDTQYF. CDR3 bases: TGTGCCAGCAAGGGTACTACGTCCACAGATACGCAGTATTTT.

The gene calls are TRBV11-1 and TRBJ2-3; 9 bases are a match to TRBD1. V was pared by 6 bases and J by 2 bases, with 9 bases of the junction left unmatched. The CDR3 length is 16 residues. Germline assignment: CDR1 SGHAT and CDR2 FQDESV (reference sequence). As DNA, the CDR3 is TGTGCCAGCAGTTCCGGACAGGGGACTTTCACAGATACGCAGTATTTT. The encoded protein is CASSSGQGTFTDTQYF.

J is TRBJ2-1 and V is TRBV11-2; D possibly corresponds to TRBD1 (5 bases). Germline values: CDR1 SGHAT, CDR2 FQNNGV. CDR3 length equals 16 residues. The ends were cut back, 6 bases at V and 4 bases at J, with 19 bases in the middle. This CDR3 reads CASRERTYDDYNEQFF. The CDR3 region has the DNA TGTGCCAGCAGAGAGAGGACATACGATGATTACAATGAGCAGTTCTTC. Full variable domain (outside the CDR3, taken from reference TRBV11-2 and TRBJ2-1): EAGVAQSPRYKIIEKRQSVAFWCNPISGHATLYWYQQILGQGPKLLIQFQNNGVVDDSQLPKDRFSAERLKGVDSTLKIQPAKLEDSAVYLCASRERTYDDYNEQFFGPGTRLTVL.

The chain is built from TRBV2 and TRBJ2-5; D is uncertain. V was clipped by 2 bases and J by 5 bases, with 9 bases between them. Germline V lookup: CDR1 SNHLY, CDR2 FYNNEI. This CDR3 spans 13 amino acids. DNA of the CDR3: TGTGCCAGCAGTGAACAACAGAGGGAGACCCAGTACTTC. It yields the protein CASSEQQRETQYF.

The table lists this clonotype with many counts. The chain employs TRBV10-3 and TRBJ1-1; D not certain. The CDR3 has 14 amino acids. V gave up 3 bases and J gave up 7 bases, with 15 bases separating them. Germline V CDR1 and CDR2: ENHRY, SYGVKD. In nucleotides, the CDR3 is TGTGCCATCAGTGACGACCGGGGTAGTGGTGAAGCTTTCTTT. Translation: CAISDDRGSGEAFF.

The rearrangement joins TRBV2 to TRBJ2-4; D is ambiguous. The CDR3 has 15 amino acids. Germline CDR1 reads SNHLY; CDR2 reads FYNNEI. V was shortened by 5 bases and J by 0 bases, with 11 bases between the two germline ends. In DNA form, the CDR3 reads TGTGCCAGCAGTTTTCCCCAGCTAGCCAAAAACATTCAGTACTTC. Encoded protein: CASSFPQLAKNIQYF.

In the case of this clonotype: A read error may be the cause here, since a much bigger clone is one base away. The chain is built from TRBV25-1 and TRBJ2-3, with 10 positions matching TRBD2. Germline V gives CDR1 MGHDK, CDR2 SYGVNS. The CDR3 is made up of 20 amino acids. The CDR3: CASSSPGRGASGGRPDTRYF. Here the CDR3 DNA reads TGTGCCAGCAGCTCCCCCGGCCGCGGCGCTAGCGGGGGCCGCCCCGATACGCGGTATTTT.

About this clonotype: Its ends do not fully match the called genes, so a read error is possible. The V gene is TRBV25-1, the J gene TRBJ1-1; D is undetermined. The CDR3 totals 14 residues. Germline CDR1 MGHDK, CDR2 SYGVNS. The CDR3 sequence is CASSLLGERAEAFF. The CDR3, as DNA: TGTGCCAGCAGTTTGCTGGGCGAAAGGGCTGAGGCTTTCTTT.

The V and J genes are TRBV6-1 and TRBJ2-2; D is ambiguous. This CDR3 spans 14 amino acids. The ends were cut back, 2 bases at V and 1 base at J, with 5 bases in the middle. Germline V gene data show CDR1 as MNHNS and CDR2 as SASEGT. The CDR3 nucleotides read TGTGCCAGCAGTGAATCTCGGAACACCGGGGAGCTGTTTTTT. Translation gives CASSESRNTGELFF.

This clonotype was picked up many times. The rearrangement uses TRBV6-1 and TRBJ1-2; D is ambiguous. This CDR3 spans 15 amino acids. CDR1 MNHNS and CDR2 SASEGT come from the germline V gene. The ends were cut back, 1 base at V and 1 base at J, with 10 bases in the middle. The CDR3 protein is CASSEGRQNNYGYTF. The CDR3 DNA is TGTGCCAGCAGTGAAGGGCGACAAAATAACTATGGCTACACCTTC.

This clonotype was counted at least ten times. This chain uses TRBV3-1 with TRBJ1-2; D is undetermined. CDR1 and CDR2 (germline): LGHDT, YNNKEL (reference sequence). The CDR3 loop spans 14 amino acids. V shed 1 base and J shed 3 bases, with 9 bases lying between them. The CDR3 DNA is TGTGCCAGCAGCCAAGGTGGGCCCGACTATGGCTACACCTTC. Its translation: CASSQGGPDYGYTF.

This clonotype occurred many times. This sequence joins TRBV7-3 and TRBJ2-7; 7 bases are a match to TRBD1. The CDR3 runs to 14 residues. Trimming cost V 4 bases and J 6 bases; bases outside gene matches: 9. Germline CDR1 and CDR2: SGHTA and FQGTGA. Here the CDR3 reads CASSSTAAGGEQYF. The CDR3 DNA is TGTGCCAGCAGCTCCACTGCGGCAGGGGGCGAGCAGTACTTC.

This clonotype has a count of ten or more. CDR3 coding DNA: TGTGCCAGCATTGGGACTGCTGGTACCGGGGAGCTGTTTTTT. Its protein is CASIGTAGTGELFF. The chain uses TRBV7-2 and TRBJ2-2, with D possibly TRBD2 on 6 matching bases. This CDR3 is built from 14 residues. Germline V gene data show CDR1 as SGHTA and CDR2 as FQGNSA. V dropped 7 bases and J dropped 5 bases, with 14 bases sitting between them.

This clonotype came up many times. The chain joins TRBV6-2 or TRBV6-3 to TRBJ2-7, with 10 bases matching TRBD2. The V segment lost 0 bases and the J segment 11 bases; nucleotides outside the gene matches: 7. The CDR3 is 14 residues long. Germline V lookup: CDR1 MNHEY, CDR2 SVGEGT. CDR3 sequence reads: CASSYSGSGRPEYV. In nucleotides, the CDR3 is TGTGCCAGCAGTTACTCGGGTAGCGGGAGGCCGGAGTACGTC.

The rearrangement links TRBV12-3 or TRBV12-4 to TRBJ2-3; D uncertain. This CDR3 has 12 amino acids. V lost 5 bases and J lost 6, with 9 bases in between. The chain's CDR3 is CASSGVGDTQYF. CDR3 sequence (DNA): TGTGCCAGCAGTGGGGTCGGGGATACGCAGTATTTT.

This clonotype was seen just once. The chain employs TRBV10-3 and TRBJ2-3, with a weak D call TRBD2 (5 bases). Germline-derived CDR1 and CDR2 are ENHRY and SYGVKD. The CDR3 has 11 residues. Trimming removed 10 bases at V and 11 bases at J, with 16 bases between. CDR3 sequence: CASRTRNEQYF. The CDR3 DNA reads as TGTGCCAGTCGAACTAGAAATGAGCAGTATTTT.

CDR3 in DNA: TGTGCCAGCAGCTCTCATCGCGGAGGGGACAGGGCAAACACTGAAGCTTTCTTT. Protein: CASSSHRGGDRANTEAFF. The chain joins TRBV11-1 to TRBJ1-1; 9 nucleotides match TRBD1. V lost 4 bases, J lost 2 bases, and 14 bases stayed unmatched. CDR3 size: 18 residues. In germline, CDR1 is SGHAT, CDR2 FQDESV (reference sequence).